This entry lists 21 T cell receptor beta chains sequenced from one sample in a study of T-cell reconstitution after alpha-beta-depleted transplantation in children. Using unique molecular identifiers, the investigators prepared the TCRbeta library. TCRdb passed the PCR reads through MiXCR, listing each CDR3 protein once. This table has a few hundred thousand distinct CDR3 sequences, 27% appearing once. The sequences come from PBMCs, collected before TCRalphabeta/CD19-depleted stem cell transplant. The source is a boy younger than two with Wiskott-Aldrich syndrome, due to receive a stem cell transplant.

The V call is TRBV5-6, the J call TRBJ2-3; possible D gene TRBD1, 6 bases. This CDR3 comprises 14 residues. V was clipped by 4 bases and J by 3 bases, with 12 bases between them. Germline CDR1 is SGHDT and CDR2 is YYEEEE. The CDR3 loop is CASSITGWTDTQYF. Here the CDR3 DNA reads TGTGCCAGCAGCATTACAGGGTGGACAGATACGCAGTATTTT. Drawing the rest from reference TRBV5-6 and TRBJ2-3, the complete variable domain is DAGVTQSPTHLIKTRGQQVTLRCSPKSGHDTVSWYQQALGQGPQFIFQYYEEEERQRGNFPDRFSGHQFPNYSSELNVNALLLGDSALYLCASSITGWTDTQYFGPGTRLTVL.

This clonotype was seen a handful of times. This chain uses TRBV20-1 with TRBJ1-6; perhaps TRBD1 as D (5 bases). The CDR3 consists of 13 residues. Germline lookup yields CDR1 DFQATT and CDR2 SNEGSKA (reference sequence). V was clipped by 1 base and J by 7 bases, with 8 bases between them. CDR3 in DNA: TGCAGTGCTAGAGCGGACATGAATTCACCCCTCCACTTT. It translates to CSARADMNSPLHF.

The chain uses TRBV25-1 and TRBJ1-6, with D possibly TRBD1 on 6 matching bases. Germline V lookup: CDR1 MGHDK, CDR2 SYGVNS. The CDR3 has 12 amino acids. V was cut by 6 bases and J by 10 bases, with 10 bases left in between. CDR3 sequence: CASRGGGSPLHF. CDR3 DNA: TGTGCCAGCAGAGGGGGGGGCTCACCCCTCCACTTT.

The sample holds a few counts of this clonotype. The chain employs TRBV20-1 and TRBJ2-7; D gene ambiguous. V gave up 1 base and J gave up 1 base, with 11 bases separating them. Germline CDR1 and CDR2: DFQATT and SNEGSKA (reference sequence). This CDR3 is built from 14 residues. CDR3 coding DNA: TGCAGTGCTAGAGGGTTTGGGCAGTCCTACGAGCAGTACTTC. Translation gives CSARGFGQSYEQYF.

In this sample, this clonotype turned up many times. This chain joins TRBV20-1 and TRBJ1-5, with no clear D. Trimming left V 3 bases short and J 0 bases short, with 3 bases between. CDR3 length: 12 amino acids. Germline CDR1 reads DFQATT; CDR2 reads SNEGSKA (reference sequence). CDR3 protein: CSASYSNQPQHF. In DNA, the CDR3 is TGCAGTGCTAGTTATAGCAATCAGCCCCAGCATTTT.

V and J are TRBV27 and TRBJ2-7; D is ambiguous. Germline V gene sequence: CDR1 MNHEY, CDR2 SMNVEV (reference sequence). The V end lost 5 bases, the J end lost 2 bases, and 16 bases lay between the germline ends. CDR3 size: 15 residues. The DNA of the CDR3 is TGTGCCAGCAGTGTACGGCCTGAAGAGCCCTACGAGCAGTACTTC. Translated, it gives CASSVRPEEPYEQYF.

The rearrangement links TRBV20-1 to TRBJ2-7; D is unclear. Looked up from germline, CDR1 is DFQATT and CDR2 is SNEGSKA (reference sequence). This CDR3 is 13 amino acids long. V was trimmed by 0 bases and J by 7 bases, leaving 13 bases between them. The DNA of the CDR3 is TGCAGTGCTAGAGAGTCGGCTGTCCAGGAGCAGTACTTC. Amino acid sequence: CSARESAVQEQYF.

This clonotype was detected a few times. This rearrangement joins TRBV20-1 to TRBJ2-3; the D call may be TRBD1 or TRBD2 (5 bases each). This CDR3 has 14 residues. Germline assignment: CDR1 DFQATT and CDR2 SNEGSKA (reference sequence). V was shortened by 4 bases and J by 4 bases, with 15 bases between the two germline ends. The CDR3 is CSAMGDPGPDTQYF. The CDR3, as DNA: TGCAGTGCTATGGGGGACCCGGGCCCAGATACGCAGTATTTT.

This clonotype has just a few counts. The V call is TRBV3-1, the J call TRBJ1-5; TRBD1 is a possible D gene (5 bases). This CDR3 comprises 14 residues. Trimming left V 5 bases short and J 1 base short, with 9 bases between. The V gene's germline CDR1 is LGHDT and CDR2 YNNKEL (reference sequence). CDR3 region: CASSSWDSNQPQHF. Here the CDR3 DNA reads TGTGCCAGCAGCAGCTGGGACAGCAATCAGCCCCAGCATTTT.

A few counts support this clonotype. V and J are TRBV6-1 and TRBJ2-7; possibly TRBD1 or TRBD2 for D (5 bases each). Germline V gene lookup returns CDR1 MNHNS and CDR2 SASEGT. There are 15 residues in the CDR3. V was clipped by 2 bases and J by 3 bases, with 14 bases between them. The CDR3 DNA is TGTGCCAGCAGTGAATGGGAGTCAGGGCTCTACGAGCAGTACTTC. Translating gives CASSEWESGLYEQYF.

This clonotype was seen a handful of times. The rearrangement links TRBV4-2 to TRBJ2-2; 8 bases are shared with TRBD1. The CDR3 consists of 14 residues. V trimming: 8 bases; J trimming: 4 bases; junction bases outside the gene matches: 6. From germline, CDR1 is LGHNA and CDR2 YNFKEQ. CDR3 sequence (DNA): TGTGCCAGCTCAGGACAGGGCATCACCGGGGAGCTGTTTTTT. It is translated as CASSGQGITGELFF.

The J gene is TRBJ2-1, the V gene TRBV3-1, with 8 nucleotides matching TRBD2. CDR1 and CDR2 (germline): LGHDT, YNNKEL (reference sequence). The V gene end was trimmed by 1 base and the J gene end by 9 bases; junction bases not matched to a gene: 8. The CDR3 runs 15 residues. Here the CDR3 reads CASSQVAGSGAEQFF. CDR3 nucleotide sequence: TGTGCCAGCAGCCAAGTAGCGGGATCAGGGGCTGAGCAGTTCTTC.

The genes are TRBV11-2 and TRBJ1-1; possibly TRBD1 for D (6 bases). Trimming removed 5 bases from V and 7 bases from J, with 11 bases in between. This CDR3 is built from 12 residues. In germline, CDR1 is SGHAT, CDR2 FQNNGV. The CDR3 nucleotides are TGTGCCAGCAGCAACCTAGGGGGTGAAGCTTTCTTT. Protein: CASSNLGGEAFF.

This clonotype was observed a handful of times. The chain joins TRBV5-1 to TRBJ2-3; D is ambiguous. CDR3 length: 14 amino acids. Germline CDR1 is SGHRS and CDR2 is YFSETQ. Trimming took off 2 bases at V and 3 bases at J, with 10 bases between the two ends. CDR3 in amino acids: CASSLVMGTDTQYF. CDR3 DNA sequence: TGCGCCAGCAGCTTAGTCATGGGAACAGATACGCAGTATTTT.

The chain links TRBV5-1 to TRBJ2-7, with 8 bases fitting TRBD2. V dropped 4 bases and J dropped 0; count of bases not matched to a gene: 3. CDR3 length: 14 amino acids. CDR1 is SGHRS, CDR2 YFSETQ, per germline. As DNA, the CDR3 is TGCGCCAGCAGCAAGAGCGGGAGCTCCTACGAGCAGTACTTC. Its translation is CASSKSGSSYEQYF.

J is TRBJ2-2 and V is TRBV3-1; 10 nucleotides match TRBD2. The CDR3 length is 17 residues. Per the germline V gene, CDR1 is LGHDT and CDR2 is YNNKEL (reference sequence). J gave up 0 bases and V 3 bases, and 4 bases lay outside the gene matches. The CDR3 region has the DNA TGTGCCAGCAGCCACCCACTAGCGGGGACGAACACCGGGGAGCTGTTTTTT. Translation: CASSHPLAGTNTGELFF.

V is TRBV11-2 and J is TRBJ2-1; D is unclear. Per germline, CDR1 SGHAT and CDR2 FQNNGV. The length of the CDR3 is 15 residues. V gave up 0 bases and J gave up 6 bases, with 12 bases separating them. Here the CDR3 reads CASSLEPGLPNEQFF. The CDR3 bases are TGTGCCAGCAGCTTAGAGCCGGGCCTGCCCAATGAGCAGTTCTTC.

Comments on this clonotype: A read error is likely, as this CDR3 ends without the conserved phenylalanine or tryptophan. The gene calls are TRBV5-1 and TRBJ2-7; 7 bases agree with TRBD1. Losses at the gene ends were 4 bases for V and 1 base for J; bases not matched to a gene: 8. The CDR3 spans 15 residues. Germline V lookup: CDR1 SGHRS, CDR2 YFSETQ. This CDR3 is CASSARDRLSYEQYS. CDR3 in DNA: TGCGCCAGCAGCGCCCGGGACAGACTTTCCTACGAGCAGTACTCC.

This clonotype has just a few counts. The CDR3 is CASRASGNTIYF. In nucleotides, the CDR3 is TGTGCCTCCCGGGCCTCTGGAAACACCATATATTTT. The rearrangement joins TRBV10-3 to TRBJ1-3; D gene ambiguous. Per germline, CDR1 ENHRY and CDR2 SYGVKD. Trimming shortened V by 11 bases and J by 0 bases, and 8 bases separated the two germline ends. This CDR3 has 12 residues.

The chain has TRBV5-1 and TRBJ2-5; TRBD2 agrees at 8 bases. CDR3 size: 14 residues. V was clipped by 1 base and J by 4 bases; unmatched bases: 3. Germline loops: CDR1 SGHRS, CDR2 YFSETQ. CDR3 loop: CASSLREGRETQYF. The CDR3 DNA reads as TGCGCCAGCAGCTTGCGGGAGGGCCGAGAGACCCAGTACTTC.

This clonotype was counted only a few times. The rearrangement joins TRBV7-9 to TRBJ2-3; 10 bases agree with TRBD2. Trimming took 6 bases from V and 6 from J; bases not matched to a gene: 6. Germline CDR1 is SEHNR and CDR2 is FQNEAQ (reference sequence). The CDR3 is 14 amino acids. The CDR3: CASRALAGVDTQYF. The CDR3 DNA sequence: TGTGCCAGCAGGGCCCTAGCGGGAGTCGATACGCAGTATTTT.